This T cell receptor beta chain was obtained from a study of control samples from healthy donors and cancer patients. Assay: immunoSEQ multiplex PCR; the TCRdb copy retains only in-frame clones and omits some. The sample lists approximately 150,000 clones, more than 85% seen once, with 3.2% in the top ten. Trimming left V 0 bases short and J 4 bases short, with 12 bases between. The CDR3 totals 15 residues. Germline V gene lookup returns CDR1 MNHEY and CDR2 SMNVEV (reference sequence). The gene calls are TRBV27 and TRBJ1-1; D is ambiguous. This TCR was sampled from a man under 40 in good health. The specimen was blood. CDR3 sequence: CASSLSNSGSTEAFF. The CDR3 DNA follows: TGTGCCAGCAGTTTATCGAATTCCGGGAGCACTGAAGCTTTCTTT.